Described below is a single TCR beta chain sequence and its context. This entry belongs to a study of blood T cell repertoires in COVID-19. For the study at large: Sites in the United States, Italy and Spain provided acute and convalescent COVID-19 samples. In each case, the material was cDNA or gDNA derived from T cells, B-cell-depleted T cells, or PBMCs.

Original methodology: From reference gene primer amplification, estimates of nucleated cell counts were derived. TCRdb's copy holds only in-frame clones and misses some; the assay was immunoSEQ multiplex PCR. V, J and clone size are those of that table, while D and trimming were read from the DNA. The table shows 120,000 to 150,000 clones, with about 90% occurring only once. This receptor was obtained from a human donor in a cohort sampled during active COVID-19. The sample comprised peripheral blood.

The DNA for the CDR3 is TGTGCCAGCAGCACCCACAGGGGATCCACCTACAATGAGCAGTTCTTC. As protein: CASSTHRGSTYNEQFF. The chain couples TRBV7-2 to TRBJ2-1, with TRBD1 matching over 7 bases. The CDR3 contains 16 residues. CDR1 is SGHTA, CDR2 FQGNSA, per germline. Germline trimming cut 5 bases from V and 2 bases from J; bases unmatched to any gene: 9.